This is a list of T cell receptor beta chains from one sample in a study of shared clonotypes between healthy human individuals. The assay was immunoSEQ multiplex PCR, and TCRdb's table has in-frame clones only and misses some. The sample records approximately 1.5 million clones, around 98.5% being singletons. The sequencing input was naive CD4+ T cells sorted from blood. These receptors came from a man aged 30-40 years in good health. The CDR3 runs from the conserved cysteine through the conserved F or W.

J,V,CDR3
TRBJ2-5,TRBV19,CASSRSWVQETQYF
TRBJ2-6,TRBV5-1,CASSLADFSSGANVLTF
TRBJ2-7,TRBV2,CASSTDLSSYEQYF
TRBJ2-7,TRBV28,CASKDGGPSSYEQYF
TRBJ2-3,TRBV27,CASRRTSGSTDTQYF
TRBJ2-3,TRBV9,CASGAWDADTQYF
TRBJ2-1,TRBV7-2,CASSFDSLSSSRQFF
TRBJ1-1,TRBV5-1,CASSEPAMNTEAFF
TRBJ2-5,TRBV28,CASSLLGESRETQYF
TRBJ2-2,TRBV15,CATSRIVSLGPGELFF
TRBJ2-1,TRBV7-2,CASSRSGRQNEQFF
TRBJ2-7,TRBV7-9,CASSPLTLSYEQYF
TRBJ2-1,TRBV2,CASSASDRRAQFF
TRBJ2-3,TRBV29-1,CSVEGLAGASGADTQYF
TRBJ2-2,TRBV19,CASQNTGELFF
TRBJ2-2,TRBV11-3,CASSAGGRGELFF
TRBJ1-1,TRBV5-1,CASSSKQGWTEAFF
TRBJ2-5,TRBV7-7,CASSLGGDQETQYF
TRBJ1-5,TRBV6-5,CASRLDRDQPQHF
TRBJ2-1,TRBV25-1,CASSELAGLPDEQFF
TRBJ2-1,TRBV11-2,CASSLVFFRQFGWTEQFF
TRBJ1-5,TRBV6-6,CASSNRVGSNQPQHF
TRBJ2-7,TRBV11-2,CASSYGLAETYEQYF
TRBJ2-7,TRBV6-5,CASSYYRGASYEQYF
TRBJ2-2,TRBV11-1,CASSPGTVNTGELFF
TRBJ1-5,TRBV7-8,CASSLELTQNQPQHF
TRBJ2-7,TRBV6-5,CASSYSRWSSYEQYF
TRBJ2-1,TRBV30,CAWRGGRSYNEQFF
TRBJ2-7,TRBV18,CASSPTHLPYEQYF
TRBJ2-3,TRBV5-4,CASSHYLDTQYF
TRBJ1-5,TRBV4-1,CASSQGPGGSVHQPQHF
TRBJ1-1,TRBV30,CAWSVNTEAFF
TRBJ2-7,TRBV29-1,CSVRLAVYEQYF
TRBJ2-3,TRBV5-4,CASSLLLAGSTDTQYF
TRBJ2-1,TRBV18,CASSPPRGFSTNEQFF
TRBJ2-5,TRBV10-1,CASSDRVASGRTETQYF
TRBJ1-5,TRBV15,CATSRAGSNQPQHF
TRBJ2-2,TRBV18,CASSLRQGDTGELFF
TRBJ2-1,TRBV30,CAWKVNEQFF
TRBJ2-2,TRBV11-3,CASSRGTSGRGTGELFF
TRBJ2-1,TRBV11-2,CASSLVGLAGVNEQFF
TRBJ2-7,TRBV28,CASSRTEQYF
TRBJ2-3,TRBV15,CATSRYTTDTQYF
TRBJ2-1,TRBV10-3,CAISGIAGAGNEQFF
TRBJ2-1,TRBV5-1,CASKGGIHRSYNEQFF
TRBJ2-3,TRBV7-9,CASSLMLSSADTQYF
TRBJ2-1,TRBV5-6,CASSRPTRVYNEQFF
TRBJ1-1,TRBV18,CASSPRGDRGTEAFF